What follows is one T cell receptor beta chain and its context. Some clones are missing from TCRdb's copy, which holds only in-frame ones; the method was immunoSEQ multiplex PCR. The sample lists more than 70,000 clones, 91% occurring once. Germline V gives CDR1 LNHDA, CDR2 SQIVND (reference sequence). V lost 5 bases and J lost 6, with 13 bases in between. This CDR3 is built from 13 residues. The sample is drawn from a study of T cell changes during pregnancy in multiple sclerosis. The input for sequencing was peripheral blood, taken after pregnancy. The chain uses TRBV19 and TRBJ1-1; the D gene is possibly TRBD1 (6 bases). The sequence was collected from a female donor in good health, enrolled as a control in a pregnancy study. CDR3 coding DNA: TGTGCCAGTAGTCTACAGGGAAGGGCTGAAGCTTTCTTT. This gives the protein CASSLQGRAEAFF.